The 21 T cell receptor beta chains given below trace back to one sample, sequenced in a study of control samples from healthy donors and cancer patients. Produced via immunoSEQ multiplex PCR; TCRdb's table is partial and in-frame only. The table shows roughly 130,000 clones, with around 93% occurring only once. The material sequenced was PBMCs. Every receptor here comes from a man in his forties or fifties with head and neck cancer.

The CDR3 coding sequence is TGTGCCAGCAGCATAGGGGCGGGACGGCTGTTTTTT. Translating it yields CASSIGAGRLFF. V usage is TRBV9 and J usage is TRBJ1-4; possibly TRBD1 for D (5 bases). The length of the CDR3 is 12 residues. The V gene's germline CDR1 is SGDLS and CDR2 YYNGEE. V was pared by 4 bases and J by 14 bases, with 15 bases between.

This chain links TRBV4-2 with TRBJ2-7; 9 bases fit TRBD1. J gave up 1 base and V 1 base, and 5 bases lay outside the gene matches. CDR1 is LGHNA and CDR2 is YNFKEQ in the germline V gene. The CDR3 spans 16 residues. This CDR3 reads CASSQAGGTGSYEQYF. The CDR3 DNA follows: TGTGCCAGCAGCCAAGCAGGCGGGACAGGGTCCTACGAGCAGTACTTC.

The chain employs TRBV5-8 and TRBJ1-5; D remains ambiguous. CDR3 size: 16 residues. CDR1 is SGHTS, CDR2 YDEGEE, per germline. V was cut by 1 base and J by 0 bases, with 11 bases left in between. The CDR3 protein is CASSLFRGDSNQPQHF. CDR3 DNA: TGTGCCAGCAGCTTGTTCCGTGGAGATAGCAATCAGCCCCAGCATTTT.

DNA of the CDR3: TGTGCCAGTGGAAACACTGAAGCTTTCTTT. Its translation is CASGNTEAFF. The chain combines TRBV12-3 or TRBV12-4 with TRBJ1-1; unclear D gene. V was shortened by 9 bases and J by 2 bases, with 4 bases between the two germline ends. This CDR3 contains 10 residues.

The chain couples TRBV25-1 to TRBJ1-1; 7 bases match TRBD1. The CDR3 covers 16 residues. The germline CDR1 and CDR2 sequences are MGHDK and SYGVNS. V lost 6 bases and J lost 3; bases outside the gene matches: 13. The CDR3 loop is CASRKLLRGQDTEAFF. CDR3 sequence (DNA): TGTGCCAGCAGAAAATTATTGAGGGGGCAGGACACTGAAGCTTTCTTT.

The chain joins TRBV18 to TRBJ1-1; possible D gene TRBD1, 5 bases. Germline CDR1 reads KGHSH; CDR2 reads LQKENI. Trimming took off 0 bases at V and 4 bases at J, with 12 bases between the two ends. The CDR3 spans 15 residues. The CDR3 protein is CASSPPGLDSTEAFF. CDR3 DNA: TGTGCCAGCTCACCACCAGGATTAGACAGCACTGAAGCTTTCTTT.

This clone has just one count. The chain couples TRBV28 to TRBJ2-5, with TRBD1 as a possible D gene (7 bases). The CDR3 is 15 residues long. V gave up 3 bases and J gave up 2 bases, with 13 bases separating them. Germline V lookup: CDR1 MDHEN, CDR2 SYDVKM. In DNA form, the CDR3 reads TGTGCCAGCAGTTTTCGGAGGGGGCTTCAAGAGACCCAGTACTTC. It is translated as CASSFRRGLQETQYF. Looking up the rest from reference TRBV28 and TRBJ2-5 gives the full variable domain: DVKVTQSSRYLVKRTGEKVFLECVQDMDHENMFWYRQDPGLGLRLIYFSYDVKMKEKGDIPEGYSVSREKKERFSLILESASTNQTSMYLCASSFRRGLQETQYFGPGTRLLVL.

The CDR3 is CASSKPYRLAGRENEQFF. Here the CDR3 DNA reads TGTGCCAGCAGCAAACCTTACCGACTAGCGGGGAGGGAGAATGAGCAGTTCTTC. The chain joins TRBV7-9 to TRBJ2-1, with 11 bases that match TRBD2. Germline CDR1 and CDR2: SEHNR and FQNEAQ (reference sequence). This CDR3 comprises 18 residues. After removal of 5 bases from V and 7 bases from J, the junction contained 16 bases not matched to a gene.

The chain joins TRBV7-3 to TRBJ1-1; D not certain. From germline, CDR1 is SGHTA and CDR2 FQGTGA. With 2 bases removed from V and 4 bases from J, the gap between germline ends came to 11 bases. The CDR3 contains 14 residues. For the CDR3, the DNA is TGTGCCAGCAGCTTAGAGGGCTGGGGCACTGAAGCTTTCTTT. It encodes CASSLEGWGTEAFF.

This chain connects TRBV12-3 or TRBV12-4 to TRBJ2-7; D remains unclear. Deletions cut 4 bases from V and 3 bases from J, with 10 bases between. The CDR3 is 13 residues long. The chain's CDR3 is CASSYTSVYEQYF. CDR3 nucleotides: TGTGCCAGCAGTTACACATCAGTCTACGAGCAGTACTTC.

The CDR3 DNA reads as TGTGCCAGCGGACAGGGCGTTTCACCCCTCCACTTT. This sequence encodes CASGQGVSPLHF. The rearrangement joins TRBV2 to TRBJ1-6; 8 nucleotides agree with TRBD1. Germline CDR1 SNHLY, CDR2 FYNNEI. V lost 8 bases and J lost 9; bases outside the gene matches: 3. The CDR3 has 12 amino acids.

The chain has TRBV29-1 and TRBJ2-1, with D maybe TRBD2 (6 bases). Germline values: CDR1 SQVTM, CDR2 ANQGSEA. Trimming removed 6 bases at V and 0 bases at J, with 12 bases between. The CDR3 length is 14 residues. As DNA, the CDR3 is TGCAGCGTCCGTAGCGGTAGCTCCTACAATGAGCAGTTCTTC. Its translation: CSVRSGSSYNEQFF.

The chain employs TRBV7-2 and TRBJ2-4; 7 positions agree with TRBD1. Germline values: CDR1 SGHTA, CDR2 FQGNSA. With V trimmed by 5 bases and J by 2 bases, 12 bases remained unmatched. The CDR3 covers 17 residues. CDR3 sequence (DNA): TGTGCCAGCAGCCCAGGGCTGTACAGGGGTCCCAAAAACATTCAGTACTTC. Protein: CASSPGLYRGPKNIQYF.

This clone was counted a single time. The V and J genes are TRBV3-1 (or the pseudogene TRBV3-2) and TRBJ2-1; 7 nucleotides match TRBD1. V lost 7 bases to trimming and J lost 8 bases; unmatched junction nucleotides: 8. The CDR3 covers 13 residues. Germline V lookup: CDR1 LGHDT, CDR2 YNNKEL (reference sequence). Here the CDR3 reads CASTPQGQHEQFF. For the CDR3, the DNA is TGTGCCAGCACCCCTCAGGGACAGCATGAGCAGTTCTTC.

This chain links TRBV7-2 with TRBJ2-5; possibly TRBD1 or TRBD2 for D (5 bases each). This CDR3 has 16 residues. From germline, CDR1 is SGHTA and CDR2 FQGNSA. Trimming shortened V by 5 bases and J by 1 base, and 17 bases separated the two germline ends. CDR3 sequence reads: CASSLGTVTLQETQYF. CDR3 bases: TGTGCCAGCAGCCTCGGGACCGTCACACTCCAAGAGACCCAGTACTTC.

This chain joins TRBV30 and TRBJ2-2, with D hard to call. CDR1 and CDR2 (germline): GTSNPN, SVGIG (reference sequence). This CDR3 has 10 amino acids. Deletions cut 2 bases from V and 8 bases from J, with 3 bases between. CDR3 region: CAWSFGELFF. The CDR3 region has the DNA TGTGCCTGGAGTTTTGGGGAGCTGTTTTTT.

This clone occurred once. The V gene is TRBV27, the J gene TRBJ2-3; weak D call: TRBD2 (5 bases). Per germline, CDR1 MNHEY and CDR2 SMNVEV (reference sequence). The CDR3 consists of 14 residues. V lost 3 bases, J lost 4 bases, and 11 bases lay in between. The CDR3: CASSFSRAADTQYF. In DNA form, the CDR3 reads TGTGCCAGCAGTTTTTCGAGGGCCGCAGATACGCAGTATTTT.

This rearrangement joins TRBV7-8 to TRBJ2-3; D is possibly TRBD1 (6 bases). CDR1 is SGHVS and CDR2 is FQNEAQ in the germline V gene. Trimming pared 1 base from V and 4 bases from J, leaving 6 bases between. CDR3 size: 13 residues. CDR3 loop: CASSLDRADTQYF. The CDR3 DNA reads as TGTGCCAGCAGCTTAGACAGGGCAGATACGCAGTATTTT.

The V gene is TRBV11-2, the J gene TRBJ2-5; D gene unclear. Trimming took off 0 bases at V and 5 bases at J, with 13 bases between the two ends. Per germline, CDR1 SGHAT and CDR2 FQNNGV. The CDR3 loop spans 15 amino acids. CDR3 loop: CASSLDYSGAETQYF. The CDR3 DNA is TGTGCCAGCAGCTTAGATTATTCAGGCGCGGAGACCCAGTACTTC.

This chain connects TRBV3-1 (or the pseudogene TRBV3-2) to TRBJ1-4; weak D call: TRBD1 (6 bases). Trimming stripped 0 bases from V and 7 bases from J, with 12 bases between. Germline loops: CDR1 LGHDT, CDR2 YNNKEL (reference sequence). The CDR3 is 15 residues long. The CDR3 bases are TGTGCCAGCAGCCAAGATGGGGGGGGCGCTGAAAAACTGTTTTTT. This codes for CASSQDGGGAEKLFF.

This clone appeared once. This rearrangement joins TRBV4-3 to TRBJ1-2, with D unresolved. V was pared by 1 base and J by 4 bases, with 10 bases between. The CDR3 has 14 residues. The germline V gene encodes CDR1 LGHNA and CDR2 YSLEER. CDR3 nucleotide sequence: TGCGCCAGCAGCCAAGCCCGGGCTCTCTATGGCTACACCTTC. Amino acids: CASSQARALYGYTF.